There are many counts of the clone carrying this TCR beta chain. Its antigen is unknown. V was pared by 4 bases and J by 3 bases, with 7 bases of the junction left unmatched. CDR1 and CDR2 from the germline V gene are SGHRS and YFSETQ. The CDR3 has 16 residues. Amplified regions were TCR beta CDR3 sequences from RNA transcripts. The study used the HTBI primer set for a first-round RT-PCR of the TCR CDR3. One entry per CDR3 protein, called by TCRdb with MiXCR from the multiplex PCR reads. The table records a few hundred thousand distinct CDR3 sequences, more than 15% of them present only once. This entry is derived from a study of T cells in Graves' hyperthyroidism and ophthalmopathy. For the study at large: Prior to any treatment, at the point of initial diagnosis, peripheral blood was collected.

Patients aged 18 to 65 with hyperthyroidism were newly diagnosed, with duration under 2 months. Exclusion followed for patients with uncontrolled infection, other autoimmune disease, pregnancy or lactation. Notes on the study in general: Ophthalmopathy and stable hyperthyroidism were told apart by a 13 V-J model.

The sequence was obtained from a woman younger than 35 with Graves' hyperthyroidism that later progressed to Graves' ophthalmopathy. Specimen: blood. The chain has TRBV5-1 and TRBJ2-3; 11 bases agree with TRBD2. CDR3 residues: CASSVTSGDVTDTQYF. DNA of the CDR3: TGCGCCAGCAGCGTGACTAGCGGGGACGTAACAGATACGCAGTATTTT.